The source of this TCR beta chain is a study of blood T cells in healthy people across ages. Broader study findings: When one million T cells were used, diversity estimates were thought to be underestimates.

On this clonotype itself: Its target is not known.

There are 20 residues in the CDR3. In germline, CDR1 is SGHTA, CDR2 FQGNSA. J lost 4 bases, V lost 2 bases, and 19 bases had no gene match. PCR was performed a second time for about 7 to 12 cycles using a sample-barcoded 5' primer and a J-beta primer mix. From the 5' RACE reads, TCRdb called clonotypes with MiXCR, one entry per CDR3 protein. The data hold about 640,000 distinct CDR3 sequences, with roughly 50% observed a single time. The rearrangement uses TRBV7-2 and TRBJ2-3; TRBD2 agrees at 9 bases. The receptor comes from a man aged 60 to 75 in good health. Sequenced input: blood. This CDR3 reads CASSLSIRGSVSGGSDTQYF. The CDR3 DNA reads as TGTGCCAGCAGCTTATCAATCCGTGGGAGTGTTAGCGGGGGTTCAGATACGCAGTATTTT.